Listed here is a single T cell receptor (beta chain). The sample belongs to a study of shared clonotypes between healthy human individuals. Some clones are missing from TCRdb's copy, which holds only in-frame ones; the method was immunoSEQ multiplex PCR. The table lists some 470,000 clones, 75% to 85% of them singletons. Trimming cost V 0 bases and J 9 bases; bases outside gene matches: 5. The CDR3 runs 15 residues. The germline CDR1 and CDR2 sequences are SGHRS and YFSETQ. For unsorted samples, genomic DNA was extracted from tens of millions of PBMCs. The material sequenced was PBMCs. This chain links TRBV5-1 with TRBJ2-1, with 11 positions matching TRBD2. This clonotype originated in a woman aged 40 to 49 in good health. Some clones in this sample may be carry-over from other donors' samples. The CDR3 DNA reads TGCGCCAGCAGCTTGGTGCTAGCGGGAGGTAGTGAGCAGTTCTTC. Translation: CASSLVLAGGSEQFF.